The 16 T cell receptor beta chains listed next were all sequenced from one sample in a study of coeliac disease. The assay was immunoSEQ multiplex PCR, and TCRdb's table has in-frame clones only and misses some. Here the sample spans about 3,700 clones, almost 70% being singletons. Sequencing was done on a sample of intraepithelial lymphocytes from the gut. The receptors were gathered from a man aged 25 to 45 with celiac disease.

This chain joins TRBV6-1 and TRBJ2-7, with 9 bases identical to TRBD1. This CDR3 has 14 residues. Germline loops: CDR1 MNHNS, CDR2 SASEGT. J lost 1 base, V lost 6 bases, and 4 bases had no gene match. The CDR3 here is CASRRQGGSYEQYF. The CDR3 nucleotides read TGTGCCAGCAGGAGACAGGGGGGGTCCTACGAGCAGTACTTC.

The chain is built from TRBV7-3 and TRBJ2-5; 10 nucleotides align to TRBD1. Trimming removed 4 bases from V and 4 bases from J; junction bases left unmatched: 6. The CDR3 is 15 residues long. Germline lookup yields CDR1 SGHTA and CDR2 FQGTGA. The CDR3 DNA is TGTGCCAGCAGCTCTTCCGGGACAGGGGCAGAGACCCAGTACTTC. Encoded protein: CASSSSGTGAETQYF.

The chain is built from TRBV7-3 and TRBJ2-3; D gene unclear. V lost 5 bases and J lost 2, with 14 bases in between. Per the germline V gene, CDR1 is SGHTA and CDR2 is FQGTGA. The CDR3 totals 15 residues. CDR3 sequence: CASSQRGLTTDTQYF. DNA for the CDR3: TGTGCCAGCAGCCAACGTGGCTTAACCACAGATACGCAGTATTTT.

This clone was counted only a few times. The chain recombines TRBV7-3 with TRBJ2-3, with 10 bases that match TRBD1. This CDR3 is built from 15 residues. V was clipped by 5 bases and J by 5 bases; unmatched bases: 7. Germline assignment: CDR1 SGHTA and CDR2 FQGTGA. The CDR3: CASSPGTGVRDTQYF. CDR3 DNA: TGTGCCAGCAGCCCAGGGACAGGGGTGAGAGATACGCAGTATTTT.

V is TRBV4-1 and J is TRBJ2-7; unclear D gene. This CDR3 has 13 residues. V gave up 1 base and J gave up 2 bases, with 6 bases separating them. From germline, CDR1 is MGHRA and CDR2 YSYEKL. The CDR3 coding sequence is TGCGCCAGCAGCCAAGGAGAGACCTACGAGCAGTACTTC. Its protein product is CASSQGETYEQYF.

The chain uses TRBV19 and TRBJ1-1; 9 bases align to TRBD1. This CDR3 spans 14 amino acids. In germline, CDR1 is LNHDA, CDR2 SQIVND (reference sequence). Trimming at V came to 3 bases and at J to 5 bases, leaving 4 bases not matched to a gene. The CDR3 nucleotides read TGTGCCAGTAGTATTACAGGGGGCCGGACTGAAGCTTTCTTT. Translation gives CASSITGGRTEAFF.

This clone appeared a single time. This chain links TRBV10-2 with TRBJ1-5, with D hard to call. Germline lookup yields CDR1 WSHSY and CDR2 SAAADI. The CDR3 contains 13 residues. Trimming cost V 7 bases and J 9 bases, with 16 bases left between them. Here the CDR3 DNA reads TGCGCCAGCACGGAAGCTGCGGGTGGGCCCCAGCATTTT. Its protein product is CASTEAAGGPQHF.

The chain combines TRBV7-3 with TRBJ1-6; no firm D call. Trimming removed 5 bases at V and 7 bases at J, with 18 bases between. The germline CDR1 and CDR2 sequences are SGHTA and FQGTGA. The CDR3 contains 16 residues. The CDR3 bases are TGTGCCAGCAGCGCAGACATCAGAGGGAGCAATTCACCCCTCCACTTT. Its protein is CASSADIRGSNSPLHF.

The chain has TRBV4-1 and TRBJ1-2, with unresolved D. Trimming pared 0 bases from V and 2 bases from J, leaving 16 bases between. The germline V gene encodes CDR1 MGHRA and CDR2 YSYEKL. The CDR3 sequence is 17 residues long. CDR3 bases: TGCGCCAGCAGCCAAGATCCTCGACGGCACAGCAACTATGGCTACACCTTC. Its protein product is CASSQDPRRHSNYGYTF.

This clone is categorized as large. The chain links TRBV21-1 to TRBJ1-1. TRBV21-1 is an annotated pseudogene. The CDR3 length is 12 residues. The CDR3: CASSKVRTEAFF. CDR3 nucleotides: TGTGCCAGCAGCAAGGTGAGAACTGAAGCTTTCTTT.

This clone was observed a single time. The CDR3 sequence: CASSRQRNTEAFF. In nucleotides, the CDR3 is TGTGCCAGTAGCCGACAGAGGAACACTGAAGCTTTCTTT. V gene TRBV19 combines with J gene TRBJ1-1, with D perhaps matching TRBD1 (5 bases). This CDR3 contains 13 residues. With 6 bases removed from V and 1 base from J, the gap between germline ends came to 9 bases. The germline V gene encodes CDR1 LNHDA and CDR2 SQIVND (reference sequence).

J is TRBJ2-7 and V is TRBV18, with 7 nucleotides matching TRBD1. CDR1 and CDR2 (germline): KGHSH, LQKENI. The CDR3 length is 15 residues. V shed 6 bases, J shed 2 bases, and the junction held 10 bases outside the gene matches. CDR3 region: CASSPTRGQPYEQYF. The CDR3 nucleotides read TGTGCCAGCTCCCCGACCCGGGGACAGCCCTACGAGCAGTACTTC.

This clone was recorded a few times. The J gene is TRBJ2-2, the V gene TRBV10-2, with a tentative D call TRBD1 (6 bases). Trimming removed 7 bases from V and 7 bases from J, with 16 bases in between. The CDR3 loop spans 14 amino acids. In germline, CDR1 is WSHSY, CDR2 SAAADI. The CDR3: CASTVPGANGELFF. CDR3 coding DNA: TGCGCCAGCACGGTTCCAGGGGCGAACGGGGAGCTGTTTTTT.

J is TRBJ2-1 and V is TRBV15, with 16 nucleotides matching TRBD2. CDR3 length equals 17 residues. Germline lookup yields CDR1 LNHNV and CDR2 YYDKDF (reference sequence). With 2 bases clipped from V and 9 bases from J, the junction kept 7 bases outside the gene matches. DNA for the CDR3: TGTGCCACCAGCAGACTCTCCGGGACTAGCGGGGGGGGTGAGCAGTTCTTC. Its protein product is CATSRLSGTSGGGEQFF.

V usage is TRBV7-8 and J usage is TRBJ2-7; TRBD1 matches 11 bases. The CDR3 is made up of 15 amino acids. From germline, CDR1 is SGHVS and CDR2 FQNEAQ. With 3 bases clipped from V and 4 bases from J, the junction kept 5 bases outside the gene matches. The CDR3 nucleotides are TGTGCCAGCAGCTTCCGGGACAGGGGGTCTTACGAGCAGTACTTC. As protein: CASSFRDRGSYEQYF. Full variable domain (outside the CDR3, taken from reference TRBV7-8 and TRBJ2-7): GAGVSQSPRYKVAKRGQDVALRCDPISGHVSLFWYQQALGQGPEFLTYFQNEAQLDKSGLPSDRFFAERPEGSVSTLKIQRTQQEDSAVYLCASSFRDRGSYEQYFGPGTRLTVT.

The chain recombines TRBV29-1 with TRBJ2-7, with D maybe TRBD1 (5 bases). Trimming left V 4 bases short and J 6 bases short, with 13 bases between. The CDR3 runs to 12 residues. Germline CDR1 is SQVTM and CDR2 is ANQGSEA. CDR3 DNA: TGCAGCGTTGTTGTTTCAGGGCCCGAGCAGTACTTC. This translates into CSVVVSGPEQYF.